This TCR beta chain is from a study of T cells in Graves' hyperthyroidism and ophthalmopathy. Broader study findings: Median prediction lead before ophthalmopathy onset was six to eight months with the model. In blood, most of the thyroid clonotypes expanded above 0.001 were also present.

From RNA transcripts, TCR beta CDR3 regions were amplified. HTBI primers drove first-round RT-PCR of the TCR CDR3. MiXCR was run by TCRdb on the multiplex PCR reads, yielding one entry per CDR3 protein. The sample lists some 440,000 distinct CDR3 sequences; around 14% were seen once. Hyperthyroidism patients were newly diagnosed, had disease duration under 2 months, and were aged 18 to 65 years. This clonotype was recorded at least ten times. The antigen remains undetermined. Looked up from germline, CDR1 is LGHDT and CDR2 is YNNKEL (reference sequence). V was pared by 6 bases and J by 4 bases, with 5 bases of the junction left unmatched. CDR3 length: 15 residues.

This TCR was recovered from a woman aged 18-29 years with Graves' hyperthyroidism. Sequenced material: blood. This chain connects TRBV3-1 to TRBJ2-3, with 12 bases matching TRBD2. The CDR3 region is CASRRTSGIADTQYF. CDR3 DNA sequence: TGTGCCAGCAGACGGACTAGCGGGATCGCAGATACGCAGTATTTT.